This T cell receptor beta chain was found in a study of blood T cell repertoires in COVID-19. Across the whole study: T cells, B-cell-depleted T cells, or PBMCs provided the cDNA or gDNA that served as material.

Germline assignment: CDR1 MNHNY and CDR2 SVGAGI (reference sequence). V was pared by 4 bases and J by 6 bases, with 1 base of the junction left unmatched. The CDR3 extends over 12 amino acids. In the original workflow: For nucleated cells, counts were estimated from reference gene primer amplification. Assay: immunoSEQ multiplex PCR; the TCRdb copy retains only in-frame clones and omits some. V, J and clone size are taken as reported in that table, and D and trimming were inferred from the DNA itself. The sample comprises about 120,000 clones, 75% to 80% of which are singletons, and under 20% rests with the top ten.

V and J are TRBV6-6 and TRBJ2-7; 9 bases line up with TRBD2. The receptor was derived from a woman aged 80 or over with active or convalescent COVID-19. Sequencing was carried out using peripheral blood. The CDR3 is CASSLLAGEQYF. The DNA of the CDR3 is TGTGCCAGCAGTTTACTAGCGGGCGAGCAGTACTTC.